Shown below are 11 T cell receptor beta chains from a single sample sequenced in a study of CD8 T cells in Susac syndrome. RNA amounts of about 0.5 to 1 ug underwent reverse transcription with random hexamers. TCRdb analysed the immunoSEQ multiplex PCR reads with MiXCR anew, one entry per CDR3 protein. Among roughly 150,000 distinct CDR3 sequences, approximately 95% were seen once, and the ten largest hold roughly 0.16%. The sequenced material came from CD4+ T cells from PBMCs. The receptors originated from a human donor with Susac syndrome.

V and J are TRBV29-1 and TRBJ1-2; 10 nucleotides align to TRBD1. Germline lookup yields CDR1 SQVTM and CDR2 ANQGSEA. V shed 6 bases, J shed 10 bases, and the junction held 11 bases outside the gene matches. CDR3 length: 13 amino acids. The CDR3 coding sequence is TGCAGCGTGGTACCCGGGACAGGGGCCCCCTACACCTTC. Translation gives CSVVPGTGAPYTF.

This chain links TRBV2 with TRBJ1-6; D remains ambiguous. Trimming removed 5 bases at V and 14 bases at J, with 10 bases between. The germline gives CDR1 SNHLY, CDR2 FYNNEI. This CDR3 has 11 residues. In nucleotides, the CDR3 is TGTGCCAGCAGTTTCTTCGAGGCCCTCCACTTT. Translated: CASSFFEALHF.

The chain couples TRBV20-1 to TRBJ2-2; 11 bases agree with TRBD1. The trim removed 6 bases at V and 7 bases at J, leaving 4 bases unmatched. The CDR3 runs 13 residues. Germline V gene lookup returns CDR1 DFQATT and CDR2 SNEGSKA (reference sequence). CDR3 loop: CSAGQGAGGELFF. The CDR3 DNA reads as TGCAGTGCAGGACAGGGGGCGGGCGGGGAGCTGTTTTTT.

The CDR3 region has the DNA TGTGCCAGCAGCTTAGTTTCAGGGGCATCGACCCTCTACGAGCAGTACTTC. It specifies CASSLVSGASTLYEQYF. The chain recombines TRBV7-8 with TRBJ2-7; D possibly corresponds to TRBD1 (6 bases). The germline CDR1 and CDR2 sequences are SGHVS and FQNEAQ. The CDR3 spans 17 residues. Trimming stripped 1 base from V and 3 bases from J, with 19 bases between. The complete variable domain, with remaining parts taken from reference TRBV7-8 and TRBJ2-7, reads GAGVSQSPRYKVAKRGQDVALRCDPISGHVSLFWYQQALGQGPEFLTYFQNEAQLDKSGLPSDRFFAERPEGSVSTLKIQRTQQEDSAVYLCASSLVSGASTLYEQYFGPGTRLTVT.

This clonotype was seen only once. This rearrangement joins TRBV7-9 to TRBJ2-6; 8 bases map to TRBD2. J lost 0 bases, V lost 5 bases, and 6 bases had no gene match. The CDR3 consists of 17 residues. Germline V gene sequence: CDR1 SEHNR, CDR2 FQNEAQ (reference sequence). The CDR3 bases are TGTGCCAGCAGCCGACTACGGGGGGGCTCTGGGGCCAACGTCCTGACTTTC. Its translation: CASSRLRGGSGANVLTF.

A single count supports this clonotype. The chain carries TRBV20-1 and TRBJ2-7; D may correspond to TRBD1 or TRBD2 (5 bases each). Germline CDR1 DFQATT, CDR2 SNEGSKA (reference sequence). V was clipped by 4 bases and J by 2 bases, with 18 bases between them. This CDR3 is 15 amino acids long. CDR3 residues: CSAKNPGTTTYEQYF. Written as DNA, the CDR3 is TGCAGTGCTAAGAATCCCGGGACGACTACCTACGAGCAGTACTTC.

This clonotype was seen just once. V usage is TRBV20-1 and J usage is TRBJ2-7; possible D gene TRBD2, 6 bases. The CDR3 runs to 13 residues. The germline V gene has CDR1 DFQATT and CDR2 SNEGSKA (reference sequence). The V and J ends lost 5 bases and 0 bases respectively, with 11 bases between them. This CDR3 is CSAERADSYEQYF. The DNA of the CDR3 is TGCAGTGCTGAGCGGGCGGACTCCTACGAGCAGTACTTC.

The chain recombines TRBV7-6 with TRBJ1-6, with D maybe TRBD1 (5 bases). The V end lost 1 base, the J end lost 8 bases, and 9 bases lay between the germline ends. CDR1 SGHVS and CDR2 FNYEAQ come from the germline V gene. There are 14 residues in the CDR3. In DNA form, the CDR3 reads TGTGCCAGCAGCTTAGGGGCAGGGTATTCACCCCTCCACTTT. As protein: CASSLGAGYSPLHF.

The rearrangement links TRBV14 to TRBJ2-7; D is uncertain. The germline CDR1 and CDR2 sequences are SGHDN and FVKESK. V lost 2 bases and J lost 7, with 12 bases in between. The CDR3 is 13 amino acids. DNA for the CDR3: TGTGCCAGCAGCCAATCCCAAGCCGGAGAGCAGTACTTC. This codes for CASSQSQAGEQYF.

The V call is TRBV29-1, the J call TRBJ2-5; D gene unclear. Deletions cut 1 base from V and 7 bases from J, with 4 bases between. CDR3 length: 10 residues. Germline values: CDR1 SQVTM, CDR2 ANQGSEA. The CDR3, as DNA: TGCAGCGTTGAAGGTGGGACCCAGTACTTC. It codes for CSVEGGTQYF. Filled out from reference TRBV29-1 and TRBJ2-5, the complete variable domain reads SAVISQKPSRDICQRGTSLTIQCQVDSQVTMMFWYRQQPGQSLTLIATANQGSEATYESGFVIDKFPISRPNLTFSTLTVSNMSPEDSSIYLCSVEGGTQYFGPGTRLLVL.

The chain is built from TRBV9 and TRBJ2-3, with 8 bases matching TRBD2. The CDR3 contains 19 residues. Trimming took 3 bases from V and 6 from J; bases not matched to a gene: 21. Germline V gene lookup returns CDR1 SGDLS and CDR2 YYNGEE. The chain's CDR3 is CASSGGTGGPPTQTDTQYF. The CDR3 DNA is TGTGCCAGCAGCGGCGGGACGGGGGGGCCTCCTACTCAGACCGATACGCAGTATTTT.